The 31 T cell receptor beta chains presented below share a single source sample, sequenced in a study of regulatory T cells in long-lasting Graves disease. The time point is: newly diagnosed GD, antithyroid drugs for less than 3 months. PBMC RNA was the source of the TCR library. Construction of TCR beta libraries relied on iRepertoire HTBI primers and on Arm-PCR targeting CDR3 regions. TCRdb reprocessed the multiplex PCR reads with MiXCR, giving one entry per CDR3 protein. Of 350,000 to 400,000 distinct CDR3 sequences in the sample, around 15% were seen once. Sequencing used peripheral blood mononuclear cells (PBMCs), obtained at new diagnosis, from a patient treated with antithyroid drugs. These receptors came from a female donor with Graves disease.

In its sample, this clonotype was seen a few times. Mismatch with germline at one junction end may stem from a read error. The chain couples TRBV6-5 to TRBJ2-3; 8 bases are shared with TRBD2. Germline V gene data show CDR1 as MNHEY and CDR2 as SVGAGI. There are 15 residues in the CDR3. This CDR3 is CASSDSSGGPDTQYF. CDR3 coding DNA: TGTGCCAGCAGTGACTCGAGCGGGGGACCAGATACGCAGTATTTT.

The chain has TRBV10-2 and TRBJ2-1, with 8 bases matching TRBD2. The germline V gene encodes CDR1 WSHSY and CDR2 SAAADI. The CDR3 is made up of 15 amino acids. V gave up 10 bases and J gave up 5 bases; unmatched junction bases: 13. CDR3 sequence: CATTNPREAHNEQFF. In DNA, the CDR3 is TGCGCCACCACGAATCCGCGGGAGGCCCACAATGAGCAGTTCTTC.

This clonotype was seen repeatedly, ten times or more. This chain connects TRBV28 to TRBJ1-1; maybe TRBD1 (6 bases). Trimming stripped 8 bases from V and 4 bases from J, with 14 bases between. Germline assignment: CDR1 MDHEN and CDR2 SYDVKM. The CDR3 is made up of 13 amino acids. The CDR3: CASVRGGSTEAFF. CDR3 coding DNA: TGTGCCAGCGTCAGGGGCGGGAGCACTGAAGCTTTCTTT.

This clonotype was observed many times. The chain uses TRBV19 and TRBJ2-1; 9 nucleotides match TRBD2. The ends lost 5 bases at V and 2 bases at J; junction bases unmatched: 13. CDR3 size: 18 residues. Germline values: CDR1 LNHDA, CDR2 SQIVND (reference sequence). The CDR3 region is CASSLPAGGPRPYNEQFF. The DNA for the CDR3 is TGTGCCAGTAGTCTTCCGGCGGGAGGGCCGAGGCCCTACAATGAGCAGTTCTTC. Together with reference TRBV19 and TRBJ2-1, the CDR3 gives the full variable domain: DGGITQSPKYLFRKEGQNVTLSCEQNLNHDAMYWYRQDPGQGLRLIYYSQIVNDFQKGDIAEGYSVSREKKESFPLTVTSAQKNPTAFYLCASSLPAGGPRPYNEQFFGPGTRLTVL.

This clonotype occurred a few times. CDR3 DNA: TGCGCCAGCAGTGGTGCAGACAACACCGGGGAGCTGTTTTTT. Protein product: CASSGADNTGELFF. The genes are TRBV10-1 and TRBJ2-2; no reliable D call. The CDR3 covers 14 residues. V dropped 4 bases and J dropped 2 bases, with 8 bases sitting between them. Germline loops: CDR1 WNHNN, CDR2 SYGVQD (reference sequence).

This clonotype was seen repeatedly, ten times or more. This chain connects TRBV30 to TRBJ2-4; unclear D gene. V was clipped by 4 bases and J by 6 bases, with 7 bases between them. CDR3 length: 11 residues. Germline values: CDR1 GTSNPN, CDR2 SVGIG (reference sequence). Here the CDR3 DNA reads TGTGCCTGGAAGGGCCGAAACATTCAGTACTTC. Its translation: CAWKGRNIQYF.

This clonotype was seen repeatedly, ten times or more. The rearrangement links TRBV7-9 to TRBJ2-1, with 9 nucleotides matching TRBD1. The CDR3 contains 18 residues. The ends lost 3 bases at V and 7 bases at J; junction bases unmatched: 16. CDR1 and CDR2 (germline): SEHNR, FQNEAQ (reference sequence). The CDR3 bases are TGTGCCAGCAGCTTTCGGGGACAGGGTATGGGGAGGTTAAATGAGCAGTTCTTC. It is translated as CASSFRGQGMGRLNEQFF.

As regards this clonotype: This clone may be a read error of a much larger clone one base away. The rearrangement joins TRBV30 to TRBJ2-7; D gene unclear. This CDR3 comprises 13 residues. The germline CDR1 and CDR2 sequences are GTSNPN and SVGIG (reference sequence). The CDR3 protein is CAWSRDSSYGQYF. CDR3 sequence (DNA): TGTGCCTGGAGTCGCGATAGCTCCTACGGGCAGTACTTC.

This clonotype came up many times. The genes are TRBV20-1 and TRBJ2-4; 7 bases match TRBD2. V lost 7 bases, J lost 6 bases, and 12 bases stayed unmatched. From germline, CDR1 is DFQATT and CDR2 SNEGSKA (reference sequence). The CDR3 sequence is 14 residues long. The DNA for the CDR3 is TGCAGTGTCGGCGGGAGAGGGGCTGTAAACATTCAGTACTTC. It yields the protein CSVGGRGAVNIQYF.

This clonotype was observed a handful of times. The chain joins TRBV5-1 to TRBJ2-4, with D perhaps TRBD1 or TRBD2 (7 bases each). CDR1 is SGHRS, CDR2 YFSETQ, per germline. The length of the CDR3 is 16 residues. V lost 4 bases and J lost 1, with 15 bases in between. CDR3 loop: CASSAGGGAAKNIQYF. In DNA form, the CDR3 reads TGCGCCAGCAGCGCAGGGGGGGGGGCGGCCAAAAACATTCAGTACTTC.

V and J are TRBV4-1 and TRBJ1-2; 8 bases fit TRBD1. There are 15 residues in the CDR3. CDR1 MGHRA and CDR2 YSYEKL come from the germline V gene. J gave up 4 bases and V 4 bases, and 8 bases lay outside the gene matches. CDR3 bases: TGCGCCAGCAGCCTTGGACAGGGTGACGGCTATGGCTACACCTTC. This translates into CASSLGQGDGYGYTF.

This clonotype was counted a few times. The rearrangement joins TRBV19 to TRBJ1-5; D unclear. Trimming left V 9 bases short and J 0 bases short, with 15 bases between. This CDR3 has 15 residues. The germline V gene has CDR1 LNHDA and CDR2 SQIVND (reference sequence). DNA for the CDR3: TGTGCCAGCAGTCGGGCCGTTTATAGCAATCAGCCCCAGCATTTT. It codes for CASSRAVYSNQPQHF.

Points on this clonotype: At one end, the junction sequence differs from germline, possibly due to a read error. The chain carries TRBV3-1 and TRBJ2-1, with 10 bases aligning to TRBD2. CDR3 length equals 19 residues. Germline values: CDR1 LGHDT, CDR2 YNNKEL (reference sequence). The CDR3 region is CASSPGLAGVRKVHKEQFF. CDR3 nucleotides: TGTGCCAGCAGCCCTGGGCTAGCGGGGGTGCGGAAGGTCCACAAAGAGCAGTTCTTC.

This clonotype was found many times. The chain employs TRBV28 and TRBJ2-7; D is unclear. This CDR3 region has 13 residues. Germline V lookup: CDR1 MDHEN, CDR2 SYDVKM. V was cut by 4 bases and J by 2 bases, with 9 bases left in between. Here the CDR3 reads CASSSSRPYEQYF. The CDR3 region has the DNA TGTGCCAGCAGTTCTTCCCGACCCTACGAGCAGTACTTC.

This clonotype was seen at least ten times. V is TRBV12-3 or TRBV12-4 and J is TRBJ2-1; 8 bases match TRBD1. V shed 6 bases and J 3 bases; nucleotides not matched to a gene: 7. The CDR3 consists of 15 residues. This CDR3 is CASSWTGRYYNEQFF. The CDR3 DNA reads as TGTGCCAGCAGCTGGACAGGGAGATACTACAATGAGCAGTTCTTC.

This clonotype has ten or more counts. The chain employs TRBV2 and TRBJ2-7, with D possibly TRBD1 on 6 matching bases. Trimming pared 7 bases from V and 8 bases from J, leaving 9 bases between. This CDR3 region has 10 residues. From germline, CDR1 is SNHLY and CDR2 FYNNEI. Here the CDR3 DNA reads TGTGCCAGCACAGGGGAGAAGCAGTACTTC. Translated: CASTGEKQYF.

The chain recombines TRBV7-9 with TRBJ1-1; tentatively, D is TRBD1 (6 bases). This CDR3 region has 15 residues. Between the trimmed V and J ends, which lost 6 bases and 0 bases, there was a span of 14 bases. In germline, CDR1 is SEHNR, CDR2 FQNEAQ (reference sequence). The DNA of the CDR3 is TGTGCCAGCAGTTCGGTCGGGACATTGAACACTGAAGCTTTCTTT. Translating it yields CASSSVGTLNTEAFF.

This clonotype was seen more than once but under ten times. This sequence joins TRBV6-1 and TRBJ2-6; D unresolved. The CDR3 sequence is 15 residues long. The V and J ends lost 8 bases and 0 bases respectively, with 11 bases between them. CDR1 MNHNS and CDR2 SASEGT come from the germline V gene. The CDR3 DNA reads TGTGCCAGCGGTCCCCGGAACTCTGGGGCCAACGTCCTGACTTTC. This gives the protein CASGPRNSGANVLTF.

This clonotype was seen at least ten times. The chain has TRBV6-2 or TRBV6-3 and TRBJ1-1, with 11 bases fitting TRBD1. The CDR3 contains 17 residues. V lost 2 bases, J lost 1 base, and 6 bases stayed unmatched. Per the germline V gene, CDR1 is MNHEY and CDR2 is SVGEGT. The CDR3 nucleotides are TGTGCCAGCAGTTACGGGTTGGACAGGGGGCGGAACACTGAAGCTTTCTTT. Translating it yields CASSYGLDRGRNTEAFF.

This clonotype has a count of ten or more. The V gene is TRBV12-3 or TRBV12-4, the J gene TRBJ1-2, with a possible D match to TRBD1 (5 bases). The V and J ends lost 1 base and 0 bases respectively, with 21 bases between them. CDR3 size: 19 residues. CDR3 bases: TGTGCCAGCAGTTTAGTAGGATTCCGGGACCTAAGAGCTAACTATGGCTACACCTTC. Its protein product is CASSLVGFRDLRANYGYTF.

There are many counts of this clonotype. The chain links TRBV10-2 to TRBJ1-1, with D unresolved. The CDR3 length is 12 residues. V dropped 3 bases and J dropped 7 bases, with 9 bases sitting between them. Germline V gene sequence: CDR1 WSHSY, CDR2 SAAADI. The CDR3 region is CASSESWSEAFF. In nucleotides, the CDR3 is TGCGCCAGCAGTGAAAGTTGGAGTGAAGCTTTCTTT.

The chain recombines TRBV4-1 with TRBJ1-2, with 11 bases matching TRBD1. CDR3 length equals 17 residues. Per the germline V gene, CDR1 is MGHRA and CDR2 is YSYEKL. V shed 0 bases, J shed 1 base, and the junction held 4 bases outside the gene matches. The CDR3 sequence: CASSQDGQGAGNYGYTF. The CDR3 DNA is TGCGCCAGCAGCCAAGACGGACAGGGGGCGGGTAACTATGGCTACACCTTC.

This clonotype was seen at least ten times. The CDR3 protein is CASSLGRMNYGYTF. CDR3 bases: TGCGCCAGCAGCTTAGGCCGGATGAACTATGGCTACACCTTC. This sequence joins TRBV5-1 and TRBJ1-2; the D is unclear. This CDR3 spans 14 amino acids. Germline V gene sequence: CDR1 SGHRS, CDR2 YFSETQ. V shed 2 bases and J shed 2 bases, with 10 bases lying between them.

This clonotype has at least ten counts. The rearrangement joins TRBV12-3 or TRBV12-4 to TRBJ1-1, with D maybe TRBD1 (5 bases). The CDR3 contains 14 residues. V lost 7 bases, J lost 1 base, and 13 bases lay in between. The CDR3 region has the DNA TGTGCCAGCACCTTAGGGACGACGAACACTGAAGCTTTCTTT. Its protein product is CASTLGTTNTEAFF.

This clonotype was seen a handful of times. The chain is built from TRBV29-1 and TRBJ2-1; no clear D gene. Germline values: CDR1 SQVTM, CDR2 ANQGSEA. The CDR3 loop spans 13 amino acids. Trimming shortened V by 6 bases and J by 1 base, and 10 bases separated the two germline ends. CDR3 nucleotide sequence: TGCAGCGTGGATGTTGGGTCCTACAATGAGCAGTTCTTC. Amino acid sequence: CSVDVGSYNEQFF.

The table lists this clonotype with many counts. The genes are TRBV2 and TRBJ1-5; possibly TRBD1 for D (6 bases). Germline CDR1 SNHLY, CDR2 FYNNEI. This CDR3 has 12 residues. V was trimmed by 6 bases and J by 7 bases, leaving 10 bases between them. The CDR3 DNA sequence: TGTGCCAGCAGAGGGGGTGAACAGCCCCAGCATTTT. Its translation: CASRGGEQPQHF. The whole variable domain, remainder taken from reference TRBV2 and TRBJ1-5, is EPEVTQTPSHQVTQMGQEVILRCVPISNHLYFYWYRQILGQKVEFLVSFYNNEISEKSEIFDDQFSVERPDGSNFTLKIRSTKLEDSAMYFCASRGGEQPQHFGDGTRLSIL.

This clonotype showed up many times. V usage is TRBV30 and J usage is TRBJ1-6; maybe TRBD1 (5 bases). The length of the CDR3 is 13 residues. The germline gives CDR1 GTSNPN, CDR2 SVGIG (reference sequence). Trimming stripped 1 base from V and 7 bases from J, with 8 bases between. The DNA for the CDR3 is TGTGCCTGGAGTGGACAGCCCAATTCACCCCTCCACTTT. Its protein product is CAWSGQPNSPLHF.

This clonotype occurred a few times. The J gene is TRBJ2-7, the V gene TRBV7-2, with a weak D call TRBD2 (6 bases). Trimming removed 6 bases from V and 0 bases from J, with 12 bases in between. This CDR3 region has 14 residues. Germline CDR1 reads SGHTA; CDR2 reads FQGNSA. CDR3 DNA: TGTGCCAGCAGAGAGGGACTGCCCTCCTACGAGCAGTACTTC. As protein: CASREGLPSYEQYF.

This clonotype has a count of ten or more. This chain links TRBV2 with TRBJ1-1; D is unclear. Trimming removed 6 bases from V and 1 base from J, with 9 bases in between. The length of the CDR3 is 13 residues. The V gene's germline CDR1 is SNHLY and CDR2 FYNNEI. In DNA form, the CDR3 reads TGTGCCAGCAGGACAACAGCGAACACTGAAGCTTTCTTT. Translation: CASRTTANTEAFF.

This clonotype was observed many times. This sequence joins TRBV6-2 or TRBV6-3 and TRBJ1-1; 7 bases map to TRBD1. This CDR3 region has 14 residues. Trimming removed 5 bases from V and 4 bases from J; junction bases left unmatched: 7. Germline V gene lookup returns CDR1 MNHEY and CDR2 SVGEGT. CDR3 DNA sequence: TGTGCCAGCAGTGAATCGGGACAGATCACTGAAGCTTTCTTT. Translating it yields CASSESGQITEAFF.

This clonotype was seen at least ten times. This CDR3 reads CASSSRQANQPQHF. The CDR3 DNA reads TGTGCCAGCAGCTCTAGACAGGCCAATCAGCCCCAGCATTTT. The genes are TRBV13 and TRBJ1-5; D is perhaps TRBD1 (6 bases). The CDR3 contains 14 residues. Per germline, CDR1 PRHDT and CDR2 FYEKMQ (reference sequence). V was cut by 4 bases and J by 3 bases, with 10 bases left in between.